These 30 T cell receptor beta chains were all obtained from the same sample, sequenced in a study of identical twins. TCRdb reprocessed the 5' RACE reads with MiXCR, giving one entry per CDR3 protein. Found here are fewer than 250,000 distinct CDR3 sequences, about a tenth of them singletons; the top ten hold 5.1%. The sample comprised memory (CD45RO+) T cells sorted from blood. The receptors originated from a woman under 30 in good health.

This clonotype was observed a handful of times. The chain carries TRBV20-1 and TRBJ1-1; D perhaps matches TRBD1 (6 bases). Trimming pared 6 bases from V and 2 bases from J, leaving 16 bases between. The CDR3 runs to 14 residues. Per the germline V gene, CDR1 is DFQATT and CDR2 is SNEGSKA (reference sequence). In nucleotides, the CDR3 is TGCAGTGCCCGTACCGAAGGGGGTAACACTGAAGCTTTCTTT. It is translated as CSARTEGGNTEAFF.

This clonotype occurred a few times. This sequence joins TRBV7-2 and TRBJ2-5; 8 bases agree with TRBD1. Trimming removed 5 bases from V and 5 bases from J; junction bases left unmatched: 7. Germline CDR1 reads SGHTA; CDR2 reads FQGNSA. CDR3 length equals 14 residues. The CDR3 here is CASSPGQGLETQYF. In nucleotides, the CDR3 is TGTGCCAGCAGCCCCGGACAGGGCCTGGAGACCCAGTACTTC.

CDR3 nucleotides: TGCAGTGCTAGAAATGACCGTAATTCACCCCTCCACTTT. Protein product: CSARNDRNSPLHF. V is TRBV20-1 and J is TRBJ1-6; D unresolved. V was cut by 2 bases and J by 6 bases, with 8 bases left in between. Looked up from germline, CDR1 is DFQATT and CDR2 is SNEGSKA (reference sequence). The CDR3 contains 13 residues.

This chain connects TRBV7-9 to TRBJ2-7, with D uncertain. CDR3 length: 13 residues. Trimming stripped 0 bases from V and 10 bases from J, with 13 bases between. Germline V gene sequence: CDR1 SEHNR, CDR2 FQNEAQ (reference sequence). The CDR3 DNA sequence: TGTGCCAGCAGCTTAGCGCCAAGGCCGGTTCAGTACTTC. This translates into CASSLAPRPVQYF.

This clonotype has ten or more counts. This chain joins TRBV7-2 and TRBJ2-2, with D hard to call. Trimming stripped 3 bases from V and 3 bases from J, with 2 bases between. This CDR3 has 12 residues. Germline V gene data show CDR1 as SGHTA and CDR2 as FQGNSA. The CDR3 reads CASSFDTGELFF. The CDR3 DNA follows: TGTGCCAGCAGCTTTGACACCGGGGAGCTGTTTTTT. The full variable domain, completed using reference TRBV7-2 and TRBJ2-2, is GAGVSQSPSNKVTEKGKDVELRCDPISGHTALYWYRQSLGQGLEFLIYFQGNSAPDKSGLPSDRFSAERTGGSVSTLTIQRTQQEDSAVYLCASSFDTGELFFGEGSRLTVL.

The chain has TRBV4-3 and TRBJ2-7, with D maybe TRBD1 (6 bases). CDR1 is LGHNA and CDR2 is YSLEER in the germline V gene. CDR3 size: 14 residues. V was pared by 1 base and J by 5 bases, with 12 bases between. Here the CDR3 reads CASSQGYRENEQYF. CDR3 sequence (DNA): TGCGCCAGCAGCCAAGGATACAGGGAGAACGAGCAGTACTTC.

The rearrangement links TRBV5-1 to TRBJ2-7; D remains unclear. This CDR3 has 14 residues. CDR1 is SGHRS and CDR2 is YFSETQ in the germline V gene. With 0 bases removed from V and 2 bases from J, the gap between germline ends came to 9 bases. The CDR3 coding sequence is TGCGCCAGCAGCTTGGGGGTCATGACCTACGAGCAGTACTTC. It translates to CASSLGVMTYEQYF.

This clonotype was seen a few times. V and J are TRBV5-1 and TRBJ1-4; D possibly corresponds to TRBD1 (5 bases). Trimming stripped 4 bases from V and 6 bases from J, with 13 bases between. The CDR3 covers 14 residues. CDR1 is SGHRS and CDR2 is YFSETQ in the germline V gene. The CDR3 bases are TGCGCCAGCAGCCCCCAGGGAGGGTATGAAAAACTGTTTTTT. This gives the protein CASSPQGGYEKLFF.

This rearrangement joins TRBV6-2 or TRBV6-3 to TRBJ2-1, with D possibly called TRBD1 or TRBD2 (5 bases each). The CDR3 consists of 14 residues. The germline V gene encodes CDR1 MNHEY and CDR2 SVGEGT. Trimming removed 6 bases from V and 15 bases from J, with 24 bases in between. CDR3 bases: TGTGCCAGCAGCATCGCCGGGACCCCAGCCCACGGGTTCTTC. Its protein product is CASSIAGTPAHGFF.

This clonotype was seen many times. This chain links TRBV7-2 with TRBJ1-1; D is ambiguous. V was pared by 1 base and J by 4 bases, with 7 bases between. This CDR3 is built from 13 residues. The V gene's germline CDR1 is SGHTA and CDR2 FQGNSA. Here the CDR3 DNA reads TGTGCCAGCAGCTTAGTGGGGAGCACTGAAGCTTTCTTT. Protein: CASSLVGSTEAFF.

Comments on this clonotype: This could be a read error, since a much larger clone is one nucleotide away. The chain has TRBV29-1 and TRBJ2-7, with 9 bases identical to TRBD1. Germline V CDR1 and CDR2: SQVTM, ANQGSEA. The CDR3 totals 15 residues. The DNA for the CDR3 is TGCAGCGTAGAAGCGGGGACAGGGCGGTCCTACGGGCAGTACTTC. Amino acid sequence: CSVEAGTGRSYGQYF.

This clonotype is categorized as medium-sized. The chain employs TRBV7-2 and TRBJ2-1; no firm D call. Germline CDR1 reads SGHTA; CDR2 reads FQGNSA. The CDR3 length is 14 residues. Trimming took 1 base from V and 4 from J, leaving 8 bases between them. Here the CDR3 DNA reads TGTGCCAGCAGCTTAGTGCTAGGATACAATGAGCAGTTCTTC. It codes for CASSLVLGYNEQFF.

The chain uses TRBV20-1 and TRBJ2-1; 8 bases map to TRBD2. The CDR3 has 14 residues. After removal of 5 bases from V and 3 bases from J, the junction contained 6 bases not matched to a gene. Germline V lookup: CDR1 DFQATT, CDR2 SNEGSKA (reference sequence). The CDR3 here is CSALSGGLYNEQFF. As DNA, the CDR3 is TGCAGTGCTTTAAGCGGGGGACTCTACAATGAGCAGTTCTTC.

J is TRBJ2-1 and V is TRBV12-3 or TRBV12-4, with no clear D. This CDR3 has 14 residues. Trimming took off 3 bases at V and 9 bases at J, with 15 bases between the two ends. CDR3 region: CASSFQTPSGEQFF. Here the CDR3 DNA reads TGTGCCAGCAGTTTCCAGACCCCATCGGGTGAGCAGTTCTTC.

The genes are TRBV20-1 and TRBJ2-5; 11 bases line up with TRBD1. Germline V gene data show CDR1 as DFQATT and CDR2 as SNEGSKA (reference sequence). The length of the CDR3 is 14 residues. Germline trimming cut 4 bases from V and 5 bases from J; bases unmatched to any gene: 6. In DNA, the CDR3 is TGCAGTGCTACCGGACAGGGGGCGTGGGAGACCCAGTACTTC. Protein sequence: CSATGQGAWETQYF.

This clonotype was observed at least ten times. The J gene is TRBJ2-7, the V gene TRBV5-1; D possibly corresponds to TRBD1 (6 bases). V lost 0 bases, J lost 0 bases, and 13 bases lay in between. The CDR3 totals 16 residues. CDR1 and CDR2 (germline): SGHRS, YFSETQ. The CDR3 nucleotides read TGCGCCAGCAGCTTGGACGGGACAACCAACTCCTACGAGCAGTACTTC. It translates to CASSLDGTTNSYEQYF.

This clonotype was counted only a few times. V usage is TRBV6-1 and J usage is TRBJ2-5; 9 bases are a match to TRBD1. The CDR3 runs to 14 residues. With V trimmed by 8 bases and J by 3 bases, 7 bases remained unmatched. Germline V gene lookup returns CDR1 MNHNS and CDR2 SASEGT. The CDR3 sequence: CASHKRDREETQYF. The CDR3 DNA reads as TGTGCCAGCCATAAACGGGACAGGGAAGAGACCCAGTACTTC.

V gene TRBV25-1 combines with J gene TRBJ1-3, with D unclear. The V gene's germline CDR1 is MGHDK and CDR2 SYGVNS. The CDR3 loop spans 13 amino acids. Trimming removed 7 bases at V and 2 bases at J, with 9 bases between. DNA for the CDR3: TGTGCCAGCACCGGCCAGGCTGGAAACACCATATATTTT. Amino acid sequence: CASTGQAGNTIYF.

This clonotype was seen more than once but under ten times. The chain couples TRBV27 to TRBJ1-1; D remains ambiguous. The CDR3 covers 12 residues. The V and J ends lost 4 bases and 10 bases respectively, with 13 bases between them. The germline gives CDR1 MNHEY, CDR2 SMNVEV (reference sequence). CDR3 region: CASSSGARSAFF. The CDR3 DNA reads as TGTGCCAGCAGTTCGGGCGCCAGATCAGCTTTCTTT.

This clonotype has a handful of counts. The chain carries TRBV7-2 and TRBJ2-3; 9 bases agree with TRBD2. This CDR3 has 16 amino acids. CDR1 and CDR2 (germline): SGHTA, FQGNSA. With V trimmed by 0 bases and J by 8 bases, 9 bases remained unmatched. The CDR3 spells CASSLATLAGKGTQYF. The DNA for the CDR3 is TGTGCCAGCAGCTTAGCAACGCTAGCGGGGAAGGGTACGCAGTATTTT.

This clonotype was found many times. The chain employs TRBV5-1 and TRBJ1-2; D is unclear. The CDR3 contains 15 residues. The germline V gene has CDR1 SGHRS and CDR2 YFSETQ. Trimming left V 3 bases short and J 0 bases short, with 12 bases between. In nucleotides, the CDR3 is TGCGCCAGCAGCTCTTTTCGAGAAGCTAACTATGGCTACACCTTC. Protein: CASSSFREANYGYTF.

This clonotype has at least ten counts. The chain joins TRBV11-2 to TRBJ1-2; D not resolved. Germline V lookup: CDR1 SGHAT, CDR2 FQNNGV. V gave up 1 base and J gave up 1 base, with 13 bases separating them. The CDR3 covers 16 residues. CDR3 loop: CASSLVTFSFNYGYTF. CDR3 nucleotide sequence: TGTGCCAGCAGCTTAGTCACGTTTAGTTTTAACTATGGCTACACCTTC.

The rearrangement joins TRBV7-2 to TRBJ2-5; D possibly matches TRBD1 or TRBD2 (6 bases each). The germline V and J ends were trimmed by 2 bases and 5 bases, with 15 bases remaining between them. This CDR3 contains 15 residues. CDR1 is SGHTA, CDR2 FQGNSA, per germline. The CDR3: CASSLFVRGGETQYF. CDR3 nucleotide sequence: TGTGCCAGCAGCTTATTCGTCAGGGGAGGCGAGACCCAGTACTTC.

J is TRBJ2-7 and V is TRBV4-1, with a possible D match to TRBD2 (5 bases). CDR1 MGHRA and CDR2 YSYEKL come from the germline V gene. CDR3 length: 15 amino acids. Trimming took off 0 bases at V and 2 bases at J, with 11 bases between the two ends. The CDR3 reads CASSQELDGAYEQYF. In DNA form, the CDR3 reads TGCGCCAGCAGCCAAGAACTAGACGGTGCCTACGAGCAGTACTTC.

This clonotype was counted a few times. V gene TRBV30 combines with J gene TRBJ2-1, with 8 positions matching TRBD1. The CDR3 is made up of 14 amino acids. Germline trimming cut 7 bases from V and 7 bases from J; bases unmatched to any gene: 12. Germline V lookup: CDR1 GTSNPN, CDR2 SVGIG (reference sequence). The CDR3: CASYSRGQANEQFF. The CDR3 DNA is TGTGCCTCCTACAGTCGGGGACAGGCGAATGAGCAGTTCTTC.

This clonotype turned up a few times. The CDR3 loop is CASSERGEQPQHF. The CDR3 nucleotides read TGTGCCAGCAGTGAACGCGGGGAGCAGCCCCAGCATTTT. V and J are TRBV6-1 and TRBJ1-5; D gene unclear. Germline loops: CDR1 MNHNS, CDR2 SASEGT. This CDR3 contains 13 residues. V dropped 2 bases and J dropped 7 bases, with 9 bases sitting between them.

This clonotype was detected a few times. The chain combines TRBV12-3 or TRBV12-4 with TRBJ2-1; 11 nucleotides align to TRBD1. The CDR3 contains 16 residues. J was trimmed by 6 bases and V by 3 bases; bases with no gene match: 7. CDR3 nucleotide sequence: TGTGCCAGCAGTTTCGTGGCCGGGACAGGGGGCAATGAGCAGTTCTTC. Protein sequence: CASSFVAGTGGNEQFF.

CDR3 amino acids: CASSYITEQFF. For the CDR3, the DNA is TGTGCCAGCAGTTATATAACGGAGCAGTTCTTC. This sequence joins TRBV6-6 and TRBJ2-1; D is unresolved. The CDR3 has 11 residues. CDR1 is MNHNY, CDR2 SVGAGI, per germline (reference sequence). V gave up 3 bases and J gave up 10 bases, with 7 bases separating them.

Details on this clonotype: The CDR3 end shows no conserved phenylalanine or tryptophan, and so a read error is likely. The limits of the CDR3 on the DNA are not certain, so only TCRdb's listed CDR3 is given. This chain links TRBV27 with TRBJ2-1; the table's D gene call, TRBD2, was not cross checked with the DNA. CDR1 is MNHEY and CDR2 is SMNVEV in the germline V gene (reference sequence). The CDR3 is 15 residues long, counting both termini. The CDR3 region is CASSLSRLAGGKYYL.

This chain joins TRBV20-1 and TRBJ2-3, with 8 nucleotides matching TRBD2. CDR1 is DFQATT, CDR2 SNEGSKA, per germline (reference sequence). This CDR3 contains 13 residues. V shed 3 bases and J 2 bases; nucleotides not matched to a gene: 1. As DNA, the CDR3 is TGCAGTGCTAGTAGCGGGGTCACAGATACGCAGTATTTT. Protein sequence: CSASSGVTDTQYF.